These 15 T cell receptor beta chains came from one sample sequenced in a study of CD8 T cells in Susac syndrome. Random hexamers were used to reverse transcribe an amount of about 0.45 to 1 ug RNA. TCRdb ran MiXCR on the immunoSEQ multiplex PCR reads and lists one entry per CDR3 protein. Of roughly 200,000 distinct CDR3 sequences listed, around nine tenths are singletons. Sequenced material: CD4+ T cells from PBMCs. These receptors all come from a human donor with Susac syndrome.

The V and J genes are TRBV2 and TRBJ2-2; TRBD1 agrees at 7 bases. The CDR3 covers 14 residues. Losses at the gene ends were 6 bases for V and 3 bases for J; bases not matched to a gene: 4. CDR1 SNHLY and CDR2 FYNNEI come from the germline V gene. CDR3 amino acids: CASSRGTDTGELFF. As DNA, the CDR3 is TGTGCCAGCAGCCGAGGGACAGACACCGGGGAGCTGTTTTTT.

The V call is TRBV12-3 or TRBV12-4, the J call TRBJ2-1; 11 bases line up with TRBD2. The CDR3 sequence is 16 residues long. After removal of 5 bases from V and 6 bases from J, the junction contained 9 bases not matched to a gene. The CDR3 protein is CASSPLTSGSFNEQFF. The CDR3 DNA is TGTGCCAGCAGTCCATTAACTAGCGGGAGTTTCAATGAGCAGTTCTTC.

The J gene is TRBJ1-5, the V gene TRBV6-6, with D hard to call. Trimming took 2 bases from V and 8 from J, leaving 7 bases between them. CDR1 and CDR2 from the germline V gene are MNHNY and SVGAGI (reference sequence). The CDR3 consists of 12 residues. The CDR3 region is CASSYPPEPQHF. CDR3 DNA sequence: TGTGCCAGCAGTTACCCCCCGGAGCCCCAGCATTTT.

The chain uses TRBV7-9 and TRBJ2-1; D unresolved. V was pared by 2 bases and J by 6 bases, with 8 bases between. Germline V CDR1 and CDR2: SEHNR, FQNEAQ (reference sequence). This CDR3 contains 13 residues. Here the CDR3 DNA reads TGTGCCAGCAGCTTAAGCGCTAGCAATGAGCAGTTCTTC. This encodes CASSLSASNEQFF.

The chain couples TRBV5-1 to TRBJ2-2; D not resolved. CDR1 SGHRS and CDR2 YFSETQ come from the germline V gene. CDR3 length: 17 amino acids. V shed 0 bases and J shed 3 bases, with 15 bases lying between them. CDR3 in amino acids: CASSLASPSSYTGELFF. The CDR3 DNA follows: TGCGCCAGCAGCTTGGCCTCACCTTCTTCTTACACCGGGGAGCTGTTTTTT.

The CDR3 nucleotides are TGTGCCAGCAGCGTAGGTCTAGCGGAATTGGGGGCCCAGTACTTC. It specifies CASSVGLAELGAQYF. The gene calls are TRBV9 and TRBJ2-5, with 7 positions matching TRBD2. Trimming cost V 0 bases and J 9 bases; bases outside gene matches: 11. The CDR3 has 15 amino acids. CDR1 is SGDLS and CDR2 is YYNGEE in the germline V gene.

The rearrangement joins TRBV19 to TRBJ1-5; D is ambiguous. The CDR3 length is 15 residues. V lost 7 bases and J 1 base, leaving 14 bases between the germline ends. CDR1 and CDR2 from the germline V gene are LNHDA and SQIVND (reference sequence). CDR3 amino acids: CASKTVRISNQPQHF. CDR3 nucleotide sequence: TGTGCCAGTAAGACGGTTCGGATCAGCAATCAGCCCCAGCATTTT.

This chain connects TRBV10-3 to TRBJ1-4; D gene unclear. The germline V gene encodes CDR1 ENHRY and CDR2 SYGVKD. The CDR3 is 15 amino acids. Trimming cost V 5 bases and J 7 bases, with 17 bases left between them. CDR3 sequence (DNA): TGTGCCATCAGTACCCGGCCAGGCGGAAGTGAAAAACTGTTTTTT. Its protein product is CAISTRPGGSEKLFF.

The V and J genes are TRBV2 and TRBJ2-3; 8 positions agree with TRBD2. Per the germline V gene, CDR1 is SNHLY and CDR2 is FYNNEI. Trimming at V came to 8 bases and at J to 2 bases, leaving 3 bases not matched to a gene. The CDR3 runs 13 residues. CDR3: CASLSGNTDTQYF. The CDR3 DNA follows: TGTGCCAGCCTTAGCGGGAACACAGATACGCAGTATTTT.

This sequence joins TRBV4-1 and TRBJ1-5; D is ambiguous. The CDR3 extends over 14 amino acids. V lost 0 bases and J lost 7, with 10 bases in between. Germline-derived CDR1 and CDR2 are MGHRA and YSYEKL. CDR3 region: CASSQDPAAQPQHF. CDR3 in DNA: TGCGCCAGCAGCCAAGACCCGGCCGCCCAGCCCCAGCATTTT.

This chain connects TRBV7-2 to TRBJ2-2; D may be TRBD1 (6 bases). Germline V gene lookup returns CDR1 SGHTA and CDR2 FQGNSA. The V gene lost 5 bases and the J gene lost 6 bases, with 13 bases spanning the gap. This CDR3 is built from 14 residues. The CDR3 DNA is TGTGCCAGCAGCCGGACAGCTATAGCCGGGGAGCTGTTTTTT. Translated, it gives CASSRTAIAGELFF.

The V and J genes are TRBV4-1 and TRBJ2-3, with D perhaps matching TRBD2 (6 bases). The V and J ends lost 0 bases and 0 bases respectively, with 16 bases between them. This CDR3 is 18 amino acids long. Per germline, CDR1 MGHRA and CDR2 YSYEKL. CDR3 in amino acids: CASSQDRSIADSTDTQYF. The CDR3 DNA follows: TGCGCCAGCAGCCAAGATCGGTCGATAGCGGATAGCACAGATACGCAGTATTTT.

The chain joins TRBV12-3 or TRBV12-4 to TRBJ2-7, with no clear D. CDR3 length: 15 residues. The ends were cut back, 1 base at V and 0 bases at J, with 10 bases in the middle. The CDR3: CASSLGQAGSYEQYF. CDR3 DNA sequence: TGTGCCAGCAGTTTAGGGCAGGCAGGCTCCTACGAGCAGTACTTC.

V gene TRBV9 combines with J gene TRBJ1-2, with D possibly being TRBD1 (5 bases). V was cut by 2 bases and J by 7 bases, with 18 bases left in between. Germline V gives CDR1 SGDLS, CDR2 YYNGEE. The CDR3 contains 15 residues. In nucleotides, the CDR3 is TGTGCCAGCAGCGTCCTCGGGACCAGGGAATTTGGCTACACCTTC. Translated, it gives CASSVLGTREFGYTF. Supplemented by reference TRBV9 and TRBJ1-2, the full variable domain reads DSGVTQTPKHLITATGQRVTLRCSPRSGDLSVYWYQQSLDQGLQFLIQYYNGEERAKGNILERFSAQQFPDLHSELNLSSLELGDSALYFCASSVLGTREFGYTFGSGTRLTVV.

The rearrangement links TRBV20-1 to TRBJ2-6; the D gene is possibly TRBD1 (8 bases). V shed 3 bases and J shed 2 bases, with 17 bases lying between them. Germline assignment: CDR1 DFQATT and CDR2 SNEGSKA (reference sequence). This CDR3 comprises 17 residues. CDR3 sequence reads: CSASNRGGLPGANVLTF. CDR3 nucleotide sequence: TGCAGTGCTAGCAACAGGGGGGGACTGCCTGGGGCCAACGTCCTGACTTTC.